This T cell receptor (beta chain) was identified during a study of blood T cell repertoires in COVID-19. Background on the study: Samples representing acute and convalescent COVID-19 were sourced from the United States, Italy and Spain.

The protocol was immunoSEQ multiplex PCR, while the TCRdb copy is restricted to in-frame clones and leaves out a portion. The profile shows a few hundred thousand clones, more than 75% of them singletons. The TCR sequence derives from a middle-aged man with acute or convalescent COVID-19. Material: peripheral blood.

CDR3 nucleotide sequence: TGTGCCATCCTACAGGTGGGTGGGAATGAAGCTTTCTTT. It translates to CAILQVGGNEAFF. The chain has TRBV2 and TRBJ1-1, with D possibly being TRBD1 (5 bases). Germline V gene lookup returns CDR1 SNHLY and CDR2 FYNNEI. There are 13 residues in the CDR3. V was trimmed by 10 bases and J by 7 bases, leaving 19 bases between them.